This paragraph covers one T cell receptor beta chain sequence. Its antigen remains unidentified. Then a second PCR, running about 7 to 11 cycles, was carried out with a sample-barcoded 5' primer and a J-beta primer mix. At least 3 million CDR3-containing paired-end reads were obtained per sample. TCRdb recomputed calls from the 5' RACE reads with MiXCR, one row per CDR3 protein. The table includes about 1.8 million distinct CDR3 sequences, less than 50% detected once. This sample is part of a study of blood T cells in healthy people across ages. There were at least 5.5 micrograms of total RNA extracted from every sample. Study-wide points: In older individuals, TCR beta diversity per million T cells was lower, falling roughly linearly with age. Donors of long life had a larger count of naive CD4+ cells and greater diversity than aged donors.

Germline trimming cut 7 bases from V and 12 bases from J; bases unmatched to any gene: 12. There are 14 residues in the CDR3. Germline V lookup: CDR1 SQVTM, CDR2 ANQGSEA. The TCR originated in a woman aged 35 to 49 in good health. Sequencing was performed on blood. This chain joins TRBV29-1 and TRBJ1-6; 10 bases align to TRBD1. The CDR3 nucleotides read TGCAGCGCTCGGACAGGGGGAAGTGCGGGACCCCTCCACTTT. Encoded protein: CSARTGGSAGPLHF.